This entry is about one T cell receptor beta chain. The antigen is unknown. This sample is drawn from a study of OX40 agonist ivuxolimab in advanced cancers. Study context: Participants averaged approximately 65 years of age (range about 23 to 79) and were 82.7% male. Three partial responders included one hepatocellular carcinoma patient and two cutaneous melanoma patients. Notes on the study in general: CD8+ T cells averaged more expanded clones than CD4+.

Trimming cost V 3 bases and J 9 bases, with 18 bases left between them. The CDR3 has 15 amino acids. The germline V gene has CDR1 SGHAT and CDR2 FQNNGV. TCRdb's table, derived via immunoSEQ multiplex PCR, lists solely in-frame clones and lacks some. The sample includes approximately 82,000 clones, more than 90% of them seen just once. The rearrangement links TRBV11-2 to TRBJ2-1, with D possibly being TRBD1 (5 bases). The source was CD4+ or CD8+ T cells sorted from blood, collected in a trial of the OX40 agonist ivuxolimab. This TCR derives from an adult with an advanced solid tumor such as melanoma, head and neck, liver or kidney cancer. The CDR3 DNA sequence: TGTGCCAGCAGCTTGAGTCTAGGGGTCCGGAGTGAGCAGTTCTTC. Residues: CASSLSLGVRSEQFF.